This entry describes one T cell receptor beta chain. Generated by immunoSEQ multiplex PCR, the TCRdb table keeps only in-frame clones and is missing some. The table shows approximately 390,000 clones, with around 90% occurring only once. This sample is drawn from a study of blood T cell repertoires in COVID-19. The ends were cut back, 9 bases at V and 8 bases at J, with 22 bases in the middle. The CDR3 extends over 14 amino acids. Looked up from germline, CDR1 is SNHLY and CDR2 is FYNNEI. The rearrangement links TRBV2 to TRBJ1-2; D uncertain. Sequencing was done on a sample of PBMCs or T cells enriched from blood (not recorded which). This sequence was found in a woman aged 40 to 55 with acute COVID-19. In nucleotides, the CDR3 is TGTGCCAGTGGACTCACGGGCCTCCCCGACGGCTACACCTTC. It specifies CASGLTGLPDGYTF.